A selection of T cell receptor beta chains follows, all from one sample in a study of CD8 T cells in Susac syndrome. TCRdb fed the immunoSEQ multiplex PCR reads into MiXCR, producing one record per CDR3 protein. The repertoire consists of about 85,000 distinct CDR3 sequences, with 94% occurring once and the leading ten covering approximately 0.26%. The specimen was CD8+ T cells from PBMCs. The receptors were sampled from a human donor in good health. CDR3s include the opening cysteine and the closing phenylalanine or tryptophan. Fields, in order: J gene, V gene, CDR3 protein.

j_gene: TRBJ2-6; v_gene: TRBV27; CDR3aa: CASSLYGSRANVLTF
j_gene: TRBJ2-7; v_gene: TRBV4-3; CDR3aa: CASSQDKFSYEQYF
j_gene: TRBJ2-3; v_gene: TRBV4-3; CDR3aa: CASSQEGPSGGNTDTQYF
j_gene: TRBJ1-2; v_gene: TRBV13; CDR3aa: CASRFSSNYGYTF
j_gene: TRBJ1-1; v_gene: TRBV4-3; CDR3aa: CASSQVGTEAFF
j_gene: TRBJ2-6; v_gene: TRBV20-1; CDR3aa: CSARDPGTGANVLTF
j_gene: TRBJ2-3; v_gene: TRBV3-1; CDR3aa: CASSQEGGRGHEDTQYF
j_gene: TRBJ2-1; v_gene: TRBV3-1; CDR3aa: CASSQEAPGGQSSYNEQFF
j_gene: TRBJ2-1; v_gene: TRBV27; CDR3aa: CASSLQSYNEQFF
j_gene: TRBJ2-1; v_gene: TRBV6-1; CDR3aa: CASSEEAERYNEQFF
j_gene: TRBJ2-7; v_gene: TRBV7-8; CDR3aa: CASSYMGQGYEQYF
j_gene: TRBJ1-1; v_gene: TRBV6-2/TRBV6-3; CDR3aa: CASSYLVRVATEAFF
j_gene: TRBJ2-2; v_gene: TRBV20-1; CDR3aa: CSAELAPNTGELFF
j_gene: TRBJ1-5; v_gene: TRBV6-2/TRBV6-3; CDR3aa: CASSYQPSGPQHF
j_gene: TRBJ1-1; v_gene: TRBV4-1; CDR3aa: CASSPGAGKAFF
j_gene: TRBJ2-1; v_gene: TRBV12-3/TRBV12-4; CDR3aa: CASTPTGVNEQFF
j_gene: TRBJ2-1; v_gene: TRBV27; CDR3aa: CASSSRLVSIPFF
j_gene: TRBJ1-5; v_gene: TRBV19; CDR3aa: CATQPRDFYSNQPQHF
j_gene: TRBJ2-3; v_gene: TRBV15; CDR3aa: CATSRDKGSTGIDTQYF
j_gene: TRBJ2-3; v_gene: TRBV15; CDR3aa: CATSRLYTGGDTQYF
j_gene: TRBJ2-3; v_gene: TRBV27; CDR3aa: CASTGYGPGLDTQYF
j_gene: TRBJ1-5; v_gene: TRBV27; CDR3aa: CASSFGFNQPQHF
j_gene: TRBJ1-6; v_gene: TRBV5-4; CDR3aa: CASSFGNSPLHF
j_gene: TRBJ1-2; v_gene: TRBV5-6; CDR3aa: CASSLSAGDYYGYTF
j_gene: TRBJ2-1; v_gene: TRBV7-2; CDR3aa: CASRDSGPLNEQFF
j_gene: TRBJ2-7; v_gene: TRBV9; CDR3aa: CASSVATIGYEQYF
j_gene: TRBJ2-1; v_gene: TRBV20-1; CDR3aa: CSARGLAELSYNEQFF
j_gene: TRBJ2-2; v_gene: TRBV29-1; CDR3aa: CSVSGLNTGELFF
j_gene: TRBJ2-3; v_gene: TRBV27; CDR3aa: CASSTSAGGTDTQYF
j_gene: TRBJ1-4; v_gene: TRBV2; CDR3aa: CAYFVEGPGEKLFF
j_gene: TRBJ2-6; v_gene: TRBV4-3; CDR3aa: CASSHAGQGGFGANVLTF
j_gene: TRBJ1-4; v_gene: TRBV7-2; CDR3aa: CASSLNRGTNEKLFF
j_gene: TRBJ2-1; v_gene: TRBV7-9; CDR3aa: CASKDRGQSSYNEQFF